The entry below describes one TCR beta chain. Its antigen is not identified. This sample was included in a study of beta chain features in type 1 diabetes. General study findings and limits: Within each of all four CD4+ subsets, Type 1 diabetes patients had TCRB CDR3s that were moderately but significantly shorter. It was possible that PCR favored shorter templates, equally so in patients and controls. Insertion counts at VDJ junctions were lower in type 1 diabetes patients, who also showed more deletions there.

Since all of the isolated RNA was reverse transcribed, expressed TCRB transcripts were what got sequenced. Measured with immunoSEQ multiplex PCR; TCRdb has only the in-frame clones, and not every one. The sample records 160,000 or so clones, around 8.6% being singletons. The junction had 6 bases not matched to a gene; V was cut back by 3 bases and J by 3 bases. Germline-derived CDR1 and CDR2 are SEHNR and FQNEAQ (reference sequence). The CDR3 runs to 15 residues. The sample was central memory CD4+ T cells from blood. The chain has TRBV7-9 and TRBJ1-2; TRBD1 matches at 8 bases. The receptor was derived from a woman aged 18-35 years with type 1 diabetes. This CDR3 reads CASSFEGQGHYGYTF. CDR3 bases: TGTGCCAGCAGCTTTGAAGGACAGGGCCACTATGGCTACACCTTC.